The rows below give T cell receptor beta chains drawn from one sample of a study of blood T cell repertoires in COVID-19. Sequencing used immunoSEQ multiplex PCR; TCRdb keeps in-frame clones, though not all of them. The sample yields under 200,000 clones, almost 85% seen once. Sequencing was performed on peripheral blood. The receptors were gathered from a man aged 18 to 30 with active or convalescent COVID-19. Both conserved end residues are trimmed from each CDR3. Fields, in order: clone size, J gene, V gene, CDR3 protein. Some rows mark clone size as missing; the rest say once, few, many or name a class of expanded clone.

NA	TRBJ1-4	TRBV6-1	ASSDAGTGNEKLF
NA	TRBJ2-7	TRBV7-2	ASSLAGGLEQY
NA	TRBJ1-3	TRBV10-1	ASSDLGNTIY
NA	TRBJ2-7	TRBV7-2	ASIPKPGLAGDPHEQY
once	TRBJ2-7	TRBV6-5	ASSYWTGSEQY
NA	TRBJ1-1	TRBV29-1	SVEILWDREAIAF
NA	TRBJ1-2	TRBV6-5	ASSYGEQGGGYT
few	TRBJ1-3	TRBV6-5	ASRGGASGNTIY
NA	TRBJ2-7	TRBV12-3/TRBV12-4	ASSFQGAYEQY
NA	TRBJ2-1	TRBV5-6	ASSEDRANEQF
NA	TRBJ1-6	TRBV27	ASTQPGQGAGISYNSPLH
once	TRBJ1-2	TRBV7-9	ASSLVMGSYGYT
NA	TRBJ1-2	TRBV5-1	ASRTSQGNYGYT
NA	TRBJ1-5	TRBV18	ASSPGGEGQPQH
once	TRBJ1-1	TRBV19	ASSARQGWDTEAF
NA	TRBJ1-3	TRBV9	ASSPEGTGNTIY
NA	TRBJ1-1	TRBV7-9	ASSPDTGFTEAF
many	TRBJ2-7	TRBV7-2	ASSLGLTTYEQY
NA	TRBJ2-7	TRBV11-2	ASSLGPGIYEQY
NA	TRBJ2-1	TRBV7-2	ASSWDIQFPEQF
once	TRBJ2-4	TRBV19	ASRWVGEAKNIQY
NA	TRBJ2-3	TRBV28	ASRTNRVRQY
NA	TRBJ2-2	TRBV7-2	AATSGSAGELF
few	TRBJ1-1	TRBV12-3/TRBV12-4	ASSGDSYTEAF
NA	TRBJ1-4	TRBV9	ASSVVEGGKLF